The entry below gives a single T cell receptor (beta chain) sequence along with its context. The antigen is not known. These data originate in a study of OX40 agonist ivuxolimab in advanced cancers. Study-level information: Patients were treated with intravenous ivuxolimab, dosed at 0.01 to 10 mg/kg and infused every 2 weeks. Study results and limitations: Clonal expansion from baseline to week 6 occurred in both CD4+ and CD8+ T cells.

Germline CDR1 SGHRS, CDR2 YFSETQ. The CDR3 extends over 15 amino acids. The V segment lost 4 bases and the J segment 5 bases; nucleotides outside the gene matches: 8. Patients had blood sampled at baseline and again on cycle 4 day 1 and cycle 7 day 1. Here immunoSEQ multiplex PCR was the method, and the copy in TCRdb shows in-frame clones only, minus some. This sample has about 76,000 clones, with approximately 83% found just once. This sample comprised CD4+ or CD8+ T cells sorted from blood, obtained in a trial of the OX40 agonist ivuxolimab. The sequence was collected from an adult with an advanced solid tumor such as melanoma, head and neck, liver or kidney cancer. The chain uses TRBV5-1 and TRBJ2-7; 11 nucleotides match TRBD1. The CDR3 spells CASSLDRGQGNEQYF. DNA of the CDR3: TGCGCCAGCAGCCTGGACAGGGGGCAAGGTAACGAGCAGTACTTC. Full variable domain (rest looked up from reference TRBV5-1 and TRBJ2-7): KAGVTQTPRYLIKTRGQQVTLSCSPISGHRSVSWYQQTPGQGLQFLFEYFSETQRNKGNFPGRFSGRQFSNSRSEMNVSTLELGDSALYLCASSLDRGQGNEQYFGPGTRLTVT.